The next 6 T cell receptor beta chains were all read from a single sample in a study of blood T cells in healthy people across ages. For the second PCR, which ran for 7 to 11 cycles, a sample-barcoded 5' primer and a J-beta primer mix were used. TCRdb reanalysed the 5' RACE reads using MiXCR and keeps one entry per CDR3 protein. The profile shows roughly 550,000 distinct CDR3 sequences, approximately 25% of them singletons. These records were also assigned to another study, of T cells of mothers and their children.

The sample comprised blood. The receptors were gathered from a boy under 18 in good health.

This rearrangement joins TRBV7-8 to TRBJ2-3; 9 bases map to TRBD2. V shed 4 bases, J shed 2 bases, and the junction held 4 bases outside the gene matches. CDR3 length: 15 amino acids. Germline CDR1 is SGHVS and CDR2 is FQNEAQ. CDR3 residues: CASSSRTSATDTQYF. The CDR3 nucleotides are TGTGCCAGCAGCTCCCGGACTAGCGCCACAGATACGCAGTATTTT.

This clonotype has only a few counts. The rearrangement links TRBV7-2 to TRBJ2-5; D unclear. CDR1 and CDR2 (germline): SGHTA, FQGNSA. The CDR3 has 15 residues. Deletions cut 1 base from V and 7 bases from J, with 16 bases between. As DNA, the CDR3 is TGTGCCAGCAGCTTAGACCGACGGAACTGGGTGACCCAGTACTTC. Amino acids: CASSLDRRNWVTQYF.

The V call is TRBV20-1, the J call TRBJ2-5; 7 bases map to TRBD1. The CDR3 is 15 residues long. V was pared by 4 bases and J by 4 bases, with 12 bases of the junction left unmatched. Germline values: CDR1 DFQATT, CDR2 SNEGSKA (reference sequence). The CDR3: CSATSSGQRLETQYF. CDR3 sequence (DNA): TGCAGTGCTACGTCATCGGGACAGCGACTAGAGACCCAGTACTTC.

This clonotype was observed a handful of times. The gene calls are TRBV20-1 and TRBJ1-2; a possible D gene is TRBD1 (5 bases). The CDR3 loop spans 12 amino acids. Trimming pared 5 bases from V and 4 bases from J, leaving 11 bases between. Germline CDR1 and CDR2: DFQATT and SNEGSKA (reference sequence). The CDR3 sequence: CSAGTGVYGYTF. The CDR3 DNA sequence: TGCAGTGCTGGGACCGGAGTCTATGGCTACACCTTC.

The chain has TRBV10-2 and TRBJ1-1; the match to TRBD1 covers 9 bases. Trimming removed 7 bases from V and 5 bases from J; junction bases left unmatched: 2. Germline V gene sequence: CDR1 WSHSY, CDR2 SAAADI. The CDR3 has 12 amino acids. CDR3 in amino acids: CASNDRGTEAFF. CDR3 in DNA: TGCGCCAGCAACGACAGGGGGACTGAAGCTTTCTTT.

This clonotype was recorded once. V and J are TRBV10-2 and TRBJ2-1; 11 nucleotides line up with TRBD2. V dropped 10 bases and J dropped 7; count of bases not matched to a gene: 12. The CDR3 covers 15 residues. Germline CDR1 WSHSY, CDR2 SAAADI. The CDR3 loop reads CATSFTSGSMNEQFF. The DNA of the CDR3 is TGCGCCACCTCCTTTACTAGCGGGAGTATGAATGAGCAGTTCTTC.